This T cell receptor (beta chain) was retrieved from a study of blood T cell repertoires in COVID-19. Study in general: Acute and convalescent COVID-19 specimens originated in the United States, Italy and Spain. PBMCs, B-cell-depleted T cells, or T cells provided the cDNA or gDNA that made up the material.

Authors' data handling: Reference gene primers were amplified, and this amplification served to estimate nucleated cell counts. Method: immunoSEQ multiplex PCR; TCRdb's copy keeps in-frame clones and lacks some. The V and J calls and clone size are taken from that table; D and trimming were inferred from the DNA. The sample holds under 200,000 clones, about 85% seen once. This clone has a handful of counts. CDR3 length: 12 residues. Per germline, CDR1 MGHRA and CDR2 YSYEKL. V lost 1 base to trimming and J lost 7 bases, with 7 bases between them. The source is a woman older than 75 with acute or convalescent COVID-19. The sequencing sample was made of peripheral blood. This sequence joins TRBV4-1 and TRBJ2-5; possibly TRBD2 for D (5 bases). This CDR3 is CASSQVEGTQYF. For the CDR3, the DNA is TGCGCCAGCAGCCAAGTCGAGGGGACCCAGTACTTC.